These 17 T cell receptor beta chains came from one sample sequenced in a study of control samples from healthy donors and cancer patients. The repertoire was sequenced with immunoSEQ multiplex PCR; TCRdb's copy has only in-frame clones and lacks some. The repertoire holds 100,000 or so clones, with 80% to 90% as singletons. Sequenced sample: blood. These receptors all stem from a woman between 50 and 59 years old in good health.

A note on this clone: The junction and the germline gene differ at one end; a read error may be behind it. CDR3 coding DNA: TGCAGCGTCGAAGCAACAGGGTCAGATACGCAGTATTTT. Encoded protein: CSVEATGSDTQYF. The rearrangement links TRBV29-1 to TRBJ2-3, with D possibly matching TRBD1 (6 bases). Germline CDR1 SQVTM, CDR2 ANQGSEA. CDR3 length equals 13 residues.

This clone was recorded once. The CDR3 protein is CASSLRGLNYGYTF. DNA for the CDR3: TGTGCCAGCAGTTTACGGGGGCTCAACTATGGCTACACCTTC. This rearrangement joins TRBV27 to TRBJ1-2, with a possible D match to TRBD1 (6 bases). Trimming took 2 bases from V and 2 from J, leaving 9 bases between them. The CDR3 is 14 residues long. Germline V gives CDR1 MNHEY, CDR2 SMNVEV (reference sequence).

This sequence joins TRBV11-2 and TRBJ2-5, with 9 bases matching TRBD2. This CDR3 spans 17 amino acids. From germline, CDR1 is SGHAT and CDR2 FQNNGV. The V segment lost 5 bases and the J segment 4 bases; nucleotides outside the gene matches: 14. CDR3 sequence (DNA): TGTGCCAGCAGCGCCCCCGTGATTAGCGGGAGAGGAGAGACCCAGTACTTC. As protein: CASSAPVISGRGETQYF.

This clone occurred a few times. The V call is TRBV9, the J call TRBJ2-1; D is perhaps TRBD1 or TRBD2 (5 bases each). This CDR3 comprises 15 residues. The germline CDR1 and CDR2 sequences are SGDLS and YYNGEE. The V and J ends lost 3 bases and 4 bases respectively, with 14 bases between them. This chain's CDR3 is CASSELGERYNEQFF. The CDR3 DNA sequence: TGTGCCAGCAGCGAACTAGGGGAGAGGTACAATGAGCAGTTCTTC.

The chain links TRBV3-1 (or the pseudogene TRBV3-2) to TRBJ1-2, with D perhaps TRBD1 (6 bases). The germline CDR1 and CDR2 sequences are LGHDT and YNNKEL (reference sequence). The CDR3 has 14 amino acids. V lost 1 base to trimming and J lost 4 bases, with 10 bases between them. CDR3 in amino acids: CASSQGGTSYGYTF. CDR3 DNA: TGTGCCAGCAGCCAAGGTGGGACAAGCTATGGCTACACCTTC.

Here the CDR3 reads CASSYQYQPQHF. Here the CDR3 DNA reads TGTGCCAGCAGCTATCAATATCAGCCCCAGCATTTT. The chain employs TRBV7-9 and TRBJ1-5; D is uncertain. The CDR3 is 12 amino acids. Trimming removed 4 bases from V and 5 bases from J, with 6 bases in between. Germline V gene sequence: CDR1 SEHNR, CDR2 FQNEAQ (reference sequence).

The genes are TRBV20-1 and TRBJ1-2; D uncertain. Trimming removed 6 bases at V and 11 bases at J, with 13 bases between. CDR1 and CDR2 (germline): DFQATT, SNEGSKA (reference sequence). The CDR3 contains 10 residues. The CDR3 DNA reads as TGCAGTGCGAGACCCAGTGGGTACACCTTC. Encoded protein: CSARPSGYTF.

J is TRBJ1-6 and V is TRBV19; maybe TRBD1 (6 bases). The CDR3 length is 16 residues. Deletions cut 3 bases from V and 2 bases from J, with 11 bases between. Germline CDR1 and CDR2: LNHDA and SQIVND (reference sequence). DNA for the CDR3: TGTGCCAGTAGTATGAGGGGGATCCCCTATAATTCACCCCTCCACTTT. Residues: CASSMRGIPYNSPLHF.

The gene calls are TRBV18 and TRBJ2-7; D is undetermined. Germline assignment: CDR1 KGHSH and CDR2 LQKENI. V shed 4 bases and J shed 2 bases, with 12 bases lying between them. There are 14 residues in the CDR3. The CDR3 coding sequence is TGTGCCAGCTCACTAAGAGACAAGGCCTACGAGCAGTACTTC. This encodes CASSLRDKAYEQYF. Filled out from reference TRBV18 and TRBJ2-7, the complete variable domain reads NAGVMQNPRHLVRRRGQEARLRCSPMKGHSHVYWYRQLPEEGLKFMVYLQKENIIDESGMPKERFSAEFPKEGPSILRIQQVVRGDSAAYFCASSLRDKAYEQYFGPGTRLTVT.

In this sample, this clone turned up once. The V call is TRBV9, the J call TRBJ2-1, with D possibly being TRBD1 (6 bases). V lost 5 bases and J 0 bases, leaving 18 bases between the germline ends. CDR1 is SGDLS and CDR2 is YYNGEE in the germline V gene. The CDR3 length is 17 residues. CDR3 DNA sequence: TGTGCCAGCAGTGTGGGGACGAGGGGGAGCTCCTACAATGAGCAGTTCTTC. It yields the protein CASSVGTRGSSYNEQFF.

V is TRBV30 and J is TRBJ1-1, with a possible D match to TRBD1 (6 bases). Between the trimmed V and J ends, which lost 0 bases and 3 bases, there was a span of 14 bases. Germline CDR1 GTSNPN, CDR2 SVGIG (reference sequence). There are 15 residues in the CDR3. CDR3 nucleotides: TGTGCCTGGAGTGTATGGGGGGGCGCGGACACTGAAGCTTTCTTT. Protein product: CAWSVWGGADTEAFF.

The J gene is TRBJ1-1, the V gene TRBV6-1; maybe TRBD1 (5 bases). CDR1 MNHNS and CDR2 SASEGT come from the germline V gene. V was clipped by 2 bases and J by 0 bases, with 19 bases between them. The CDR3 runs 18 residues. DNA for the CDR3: TGTGCCAGCAGTGAACACAGGCGAACGGGGTCCGTGAACACTGAAGCTTTCTTT. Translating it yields CASSEHRRTGSVNTEAFF.

For the CDR3, the DNA is TGTGCCAGCAGCCAAACAGGGGGGGCTTCACCCCTCCACTTT. This codes for CASSQTGGASPLHF. The rearrangement uses TRBV9 and TRBJ1-6, with 8 bases matching TRBD1. Germline V gene sequence: CDR1 SGDLS, CDR2 YYNGEE. V lost 4 bases to trimming and J lost 9 bases; unmatched junction nucleotides: 6. CDR3 length: 14 amino acids.

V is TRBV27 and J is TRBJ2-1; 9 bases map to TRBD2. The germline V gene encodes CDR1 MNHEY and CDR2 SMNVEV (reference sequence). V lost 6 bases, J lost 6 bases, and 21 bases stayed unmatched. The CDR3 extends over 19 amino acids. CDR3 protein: CASSGRLAGGPGGPNEQFF. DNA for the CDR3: TGTGCCAGCAGCGGGAGGCTGGCGGGAGGGCCAGGTGGTCCCAATGAGCAGTTCTTC.

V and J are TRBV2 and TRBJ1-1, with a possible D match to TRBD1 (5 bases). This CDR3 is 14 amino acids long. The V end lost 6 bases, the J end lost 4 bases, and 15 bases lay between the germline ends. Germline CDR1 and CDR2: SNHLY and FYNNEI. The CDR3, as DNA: TGTGCCAGCAGAGGAAGGGAGGGGAGCACTGAAGCTTTCTTT. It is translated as CASRGREGSTEAFF.

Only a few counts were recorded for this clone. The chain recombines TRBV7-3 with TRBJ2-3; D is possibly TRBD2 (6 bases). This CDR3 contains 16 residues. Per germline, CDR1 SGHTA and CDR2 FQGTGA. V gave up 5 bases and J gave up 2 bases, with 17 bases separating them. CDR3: CASSASGLADTDTQYF. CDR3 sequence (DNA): TGTGCCAGCAGCGCCAGCGGATTAGCGGACACAGATACGCAGTATTTT.

CDR3 in DNA: TGTGCCAGCTCACCAGGGACAGGGTACTCTGGGGCCAACGTCCTGACTTTC. This sequence encodes CASSPGTGYSGANVLTF. V and J are TRBV18 and TRBJ2-6; 9 bases align to TRBD1. CDR1 and CDR2 (germline): KGHSH, LQKENI. This CDR3 contains 17 residues. V shed 2 bases and J 0 bases; nucleotides not matched to a gene: 2.